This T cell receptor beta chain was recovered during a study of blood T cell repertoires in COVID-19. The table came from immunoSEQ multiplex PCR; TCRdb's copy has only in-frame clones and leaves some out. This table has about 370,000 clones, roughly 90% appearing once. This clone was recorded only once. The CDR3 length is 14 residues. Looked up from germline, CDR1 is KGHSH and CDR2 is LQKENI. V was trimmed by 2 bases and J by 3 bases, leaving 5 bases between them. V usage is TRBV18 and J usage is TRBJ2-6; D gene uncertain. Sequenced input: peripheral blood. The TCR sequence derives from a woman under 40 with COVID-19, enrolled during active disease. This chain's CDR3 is CASSPFSGANVLTF. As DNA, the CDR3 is TGTGCCAGCTCACCATTCAGTGGGGCCAACGTCCTGACTTTC.